This section outlines one T cell receptor beta chain sequence together with its context. No antigen is known for it. This specimen belongs to a study of Tregs in tolerant kidney transplant recipients. Generated by immunoSEQ multiplex PCR, the TCRdb table keeps only in-frame clones and is missing some. The sample consists of some 69,000 clones, 65% to 85% of them appearing once. The CDR3 is 15 amino acids. Germline CDR1 SGHNT, CDR2 YENEEA. V dropped 2 bases and J dropped 7; count of bases not matched to a gene: 8. Study-wide results and caveats: Tregs expanded with activated donor B cells seemed most donor-specific. Findings come from small patient numbers and require larger validation.

The chain is built from TRBV11-3 and TRBJ2-1; TRBD2 aligns across 7 bases. This TCR was sampled from a human donor in good health. Sequenced input: CD4+ T cells from blood. The CDR3 spells CASSLIWTRTNEQFF. The CDR3 nucleotides are TGTGCCAGCAGCTTAATTTGGACTAGAACGAATGAGCAGTTCTTC.